Each of the 8 T cell receptor beta chains below was sequenced from the same sample in a study of identical twins. A single record per CDR3 protein comes from TCRdb applying MiXCR to the 5' RACE reads. The sample holds about 200,000 distinct CDR3 sequences, around a tenth seen once. Sequencing was performed on memory (CD45RO+) T cells sorted from blood. These receptors were obtained from a woman younger than 30 in good health.

There are many counts of this clonotype. J is TRBJ2-1 and V is TRBV20-1; D call uncertain. CDR3 length: 12 residues. Germline V gives CDR1 DFQATT, CDR2 SNEGSKA (reference sequence). Between the trimmed V and J ends, which lost 3 bases and 2 bases, there was a span of 5 bases. The CDR3 nucleotides are TGCAGTGCTAGTGCTACCTACAATGAGCAGTTCTTC. Its protein is CSASATYNEQFF.

The V call is TRBV20-1, the J call TRBJ2-2; 7 nucleotides agree with TRBD1. CDR1 is DFQATT, CDR2 SNEGSKA, per germline (reference sequence). The CDR3 totals 15 residues. The V segment lost 2 bases and the J segment 5 bases; nucleotides outside the gene matches: 8. The CDR3 DNA follows: TGCAGTGCTAGAAGAGGGACAGTGGGAACCGGGGAGCTGTTTTTT. Translated, it gives CSARRGTVGTGELFF.

The CDR3 sequence: CSARVSSGRRDEQYF. In DNA form, the CDR3 reads TGCAGTGCTAGAGTTTCTAGCGGGAGGAGGGACGAGCAGTACTTC. This sequence joins TRBV20-1 and TRBJ2-7; 11 nucleotides align to TRBD2. The length of the CDR3 is 15 residues. V dropped 1 base and J dropped 5; count of bases not matched to a gene: 7. In germline, CDR1 is DFQATT, CDR2 SNEGSKA (reference sequence).

CDR3 region: CASSLALWESKGAFYNEQFF. In nucleotides, the CDR3 is TGTGCCAGCAGCTTAGCGCTATGGGAATCAAAGGGAGCCTTCTACAATGAGCAGTTCTTC. This chain connects TRBV7-6 to TRBJ2-1; D is possibly TRBD2 (5 bases). Germline CDR1 reads SGHVS; CDR2 reads FNYEAQ. Trimming cost V 0 bases and J 3 bases, with 24 bases left between them. CDR3 length equals 20 residues.

This clonotype was observed at least ten times. The chain uses TRBV5-5 and TRBJ1-1, with TRBD1 matching 8 bases. Germline CDR1 reads SGHKS; CDR2 reads YYEKEE (reference sequence). V was pared by 2 bases and J by 8 bases, with 2 bases of the junction left unmatched. The CDR3 consists of 12 residues. CDR3: CASSFWDREAFF. CDR3 nucleotide sequence: TGTGCCAGCAGCTTTTGGGACAGGGAAGCTTTCTTT.

J is TRBJ2-7 and V is TRBV2; 14 positions agree with TRBD2. With 9 bases clipped from V and 6 bases from J, the junction kept 4 bases outside the gene matches. This CDR3 comprises 13 residues. Germline V gives CDR1 SNHLY, CDR2 FYNNEI. The CDR3 bases are TGTGCCAGTTCGGGACTAGCGGGGGTCGAGCAGTACTTC. It is translated as CASSGLAGVEQYF. Full variable domain (remainder filled in from reference TRBV2 and TRBJ2-7): EPEVTQTPSHQVTQMGQEVILRCVPISNHLYFYWYRQILGQKVEFLVSFYNNEISEKSEIFDDQFSVERPDGSNFTLKIRSTKLEDSAMYFCASSGLAGVEQYFGPGTRLTVT.

The chain employs TRBV13 and TRBJ1-5; D ambiguous. V gave up 1 base and J gave up 9 bases, with 7 bases separating them. The CDR3 runs to 12 residues. CDR1 PRHDT and CDR2 FYEKMQ come from the germline V gene (reference sequence). The CDR3 reads CASSLDRGPQHF. For the CDR3, the DNA is TGTGCCAGCAGCTTAGATCGCGGGCCCCAGCATTTT.

This chain joins TRBV7-9 and TRBJ2-3; 9 positions agree with TRBD2. The V and J ends lost 5 bases and 2 bases, in that order; junction bases with no gene match: 5. The germline gives CDR1 SEHNR, CDR2 FQNEAQ (reference sequence). The CDR3 length is 15 residues. CDR3 amino acids: CASSRLAETTDTQYF. CDR3 in DNA: TGTGCCAGCAGCCGACTAGCGGAAACCACAGATACGCAGTATTTT.